The sequence of this T cell receptor (beta chain) was determined in a study of blood T cells in healthy people across ages. General observations from the study: Age advanced and TCR beta diversity per million T cells fell, roughly linearly.

A J-beta primer mix and a sample-barcoded 5' primer were used in a second PCR of roughly 6 to 11 cycles. A minimum of 2.5 million CDR3-containing paired-end reads was obtained for each sample. TCRdb reprocessed the 5' RACE reads via MiXCR and lists one record per CDR3 protein. The sample shows around 990,000 distinct CDR3 sequences, around two fifths of them seen only once. In regard to this clonotype: Its antigen is as yet unknown.

Total RNA, at least 5 micrograms per sample, was extracted from PBMCs. The TCR comes from a man younger than 35 in good health. Sequenced sample: blood.

CDR3 nucleotide sequence: TGTGCCTCCCAGGACAGCGGGGGCGGCGAGACCCAGTACTTC. Its protein is CASQDSGGGETQYF. The V gene is TRBV10-3, the J gene TRBJ2-5; 8 nucleotides agree with TRBD2. The trim removed 11 bases at V and 5 bases at J, leaving 13 bases unmatched. Per the germline V gene, CDR1 is ENHRY and CDR2 is SYGVKD. CDR3 size: 14 residues.